The 28 T cell receptor beta chains presented below share a single source sample, sequenced in a study of blood T cell repertoires in COVID-19. Produced via immunoSEQ multiplex PCR; TCRdb's table is partial and in-frame only. The data contain 150,000 to 200,000 clones, around four fifths of them seen just once; the ten biggest clones take up around 2.8%. The sample comprised peripheral blood. The receptors here all came from a man between 65 and 79 years old with acute or convalescent COVID-19.

This chain connects TRBV15 to TRBJ1-1; D is undetermined. The CDR3 covers 12 residues. V lost 8 bases, J lost 2 bases, and 9 bases lay in between. Germline CDR1 is LNHNV and CDR2 is YYDKDF (reference sequence). DNA of the CDR3: TGTGCCACCGGGAGCGGAAACACTGAAGCTTTCTTT. The encoded protein is CATGSGNTEAFF.

The chain is built from TRBV28 and TRBJ1-1; maybe TRBD1 (6 bases). V was trimmed by 2 bases and J by 7 bases, leaving 14 bases between them. The CDR3 is 14 residues long. Per the germline V gene, CDR1 is MDHEN and CDR2 is SYDVKM. DNA of the CDR3: TGTGCCAGCAGTTTAGGATCAGGGGATGATGAAGCTTTCTTT. Its translation: CASSLGSGDDEAFF.

The chain is built from TRBV2 and TRBJ1-6; D is perhaps TRBD1 (5 bases). Germline assignment: CDR1 SNHLY and CDR2 FYNNEI. The CDR3 consists of 14 residues. Trimming took off 8 bases at V and 8 bases at J, with 16 bases between the two ends. CDR3 sequence reads: CASLRGSWDSPLHF. CDR3 in DNA: TGTGCCAGCCTAAGGGGTTCCTGGGATTCACCCCTCCACTTT.

V is TRBV12-3 or TRBV12-4 and J is TRBJ2-3; D is unresolved. This CDR3 is built from 12 residues. V was trimmed by 6 bases and J by 2 bases, leaving 6 bases between them. The CDR3 coding sequence is TGTGCCAGCAGCTCTTCCACAGATACGCAGTATTTT. Amino acid sequence: CASSSSTDTQYF.

This clone has just one count. The CDR3 DNA is TGTGCCAGCAGTTTAAGAGGAGATGGCTACACCTTC. This codes for CASSLRGDGYTF. V and J are TRBV27 and TRBJ1-2; D is uncertain. CDR3 length: 12 amino acids. Per the germline V gene, CDR1 is MNHEY and CDR2 is SMNVEV (reference sequence). V was clipped by 2 bases and J by 6 bases, with 7 bases between them.

The V and J genes are TRBV10-1 and TRBJ1-1, with D unresolved. The CDR3 is 12 amino acids. Germline CDR1 WNHNN, CDR2 SYGVQD (reference sequence). Trimming cost V 5 bases and J 3 bases, with 7 bases left between them. The CDR3 loop reads CASSQRDTEAFF. Written as DNA, the CDR3 is TGCGCCAGCAGTCAGCGGGACACTGAAGCTTTCTTT.

The rearrangement uses TRBV5-1 and TRBJ2-2; TRBD1 aligns across 11 bases. This CDR3 is built from 15 residues. The V gene's germline CDR1 is SGHRS and CDR2 YFSETQ. V was pared by 0 bases and J by 5 bases, with 0 bases of the junction left unmatched. The CDR3 bases are TGCGCCAGCAGCTTGGGGGACAGGGGGACCGGGGAGCTGTTTTTT. Translating gives CASSLGDRGTGELFF.

This clone was seen a single time. The chain links TRBV28 to TRBJ1-5; D remains ambiguous. The CDR3 length is 16 residues. Trimming left V 4 bases short and J 1 base short, with 14 bases between. CDR1 is MDHEN and CDR2 is SYDVKM in the germline V gene. As DNA, the CDR3 is TGTGCCAGCAGTTCCCCAGCGGATACGAGCAATCAGCCCCAGCATTTT. It codes for CASSSPADTSNQPQHF.

This clone was seen a few times. The chain joins TRBV6-4 to TRBJ2-2; the D is unclear. The CDR3 length is 13 residues. Per germline, CDR1 MRHNA and CDR2 SNTAGT. V was trimmed by 5 bases and J by 4 bases, leaving 8 bases between them. As DNA, the CDR3 is TGTGCCAGCAGTTACCTACCCACCGGGGAGCTGTTTTTT. It codes for CASSYLPTGELFF.

This sequence joins TRBV27 and TRBJ1-1; D gene uncertain. The CDR3 runs to 14 residues. The V and J ends lost 4 bases and 4 bases respectively, with 13 bases between them. CDR1 MNHEY and CDR2 SMNVEV come from the germline V gene (reference sequence). In DNA, the CDR3 is TGTGCCAGCAGTTCCGTCCAGACGGGCACTGAAGCTTTCTTT. Protein: CASSSVQTGTEAFF.

The genes are TRBV5-4 and TRBJ1-1, with D tentatively TRBD1 (5 bases). There are 13 residues in the CDR3. V was trimmed by 5 bases and J by 4 bases, leaving 12 bases between them. The germline V gene encodes CDR1 SGHNT and CDR2 YYREEE (reference sequence). The chain's CDR3 is CASRVGVSTEAFF. The CDR3, as DNA: TGTGCCAGCAGGGTAGGGGTTTCCACTGAAGCTTTCTTT. Full variable domain (rest looked up from reference TRBV5-4 and TRBJ1-1): ETGVTQSPTHLIKTRGQQVTLRCSSQSGHNTVSWYQQALGQGPQFIFQYYREEENGRGNFPPRFSGLQFPNYSSELNVNALELDDSALYLCASRVGVSTEAFFGQGTRLTVV.

The gene calls are TRBV5-1 and TRBJ1-3; D is undetermined. This CDR3 region has 13 residues. CDR1 is SGHRS, CDR2 YFSETQ, per germline. Between the trimmed V and J ends, which lost 2 bases and 4 bases, there was a span of 7 bases. CDR3 residues: CASSFGQGNTIYF. CDR3 in DNA: TGCGCCAGCAGCTTTGGGCAGGGAAACACCATATATTTT. The variable domain in full, with the rest retrieved from reference TRBV5-1 and TRBJ1-3, is KAGVTQTPRYLIKTRGQQVTLSCSPISGHRSVSWYQQTPGQGLQFLFEYFSETQRNKGNFPGRFSGRQFSNSRSEMNVSTLELGDSALYLCASSFGQGNTIYFGEGSWLTVV.

The V and J genes are TRBV28 and TRBJ2-7; no clear D gene. CDR1 is MDHEN, CDR2 SYDVKM, per germline. V was trimmed by 5 bases and J by 3 bases, leaving 11 bases between them. The CDR3 has 13 amino acids. Here the CDR3 reads CASSLNGDYEQYF. CDR3 DNA: TGTGCCAGCAGTCTGAACGGAGACTACGAGCAGTACTTC.

This sequence joins TRBV7-8 and TRBJ2-7; TRBD1 matches at 10 bases. Germline lookup yields CDR1 SGHVS and CDR2 FQNEAQ. The CDR3 is made up of 15 amino acids. Unmatched junction bases numbered 5, after V lost 5 bases and J lost 1 base. The CDR3 reads CASSLGQGGSYEQYF. CDR3 DNA sequence: TGTGCCAGCAGCCTCGGACAGGGGGGATCCTACGAGCAGTACTTC.

The chain carries TRBV12-3 or TRBV12-4 and TRBJ1-5; D is unclear. V lost 0 bases and J lost 4, with 4 bases in between. The CDR3 is 13 residues long. CDR3 sequence (DNA): TGTGCCAGCAGTTTAGCCGAGAATCAGCCCCAGCATTTT. The encoded protein is CASSLAENQPQHF.

J is TRBJ2-3 and V is TRBV29-1, with D perhaps matching TRBD2 (6 bases). CDR1 and CDR2 from the germline V gene are SQVTM and ANQGSEA. With 3 bases removed from V and 1 base from J, the gap between germline ends came to 11 bases. The CDR3 totals 14 residues. CDR3 DNA: TGCAGCGTTGAGACTAGTAAGGGCACAGATACGCAGTATTTT. The encoded protein is CSVETSKGTDTQYF.

This clone was seen only once. The gene calls are TRBV6-5 and TRBJ2-5; 10 bases line up with TRBD2. This CDR3 spans 15 amino acids. The J segment lost 6 bases and the V segment lost 6 bases, leaving 10 bases of the junction unmatched. In germline, CDR1 is MNHEY, CDR2 SVGAGI. CDR3 sequence (DNA): TGTGCCAGCAGCCAGACTAGCGGGCAGGGGCAGACCCAGTACTTC. This translates into CASSQTSGQGQTQYF.

The chain combines TRBV27 with TRBJ2-5; TRBD1 matches 9 bases. With V trimmed by 0 bases and J by 5 bases, 4 bases remained unmatched. Germline V gene data show CDR1 as MNHEY and CDR2 as SMNVEV (reference sequence). CDR3 length equals 15 residues. The CDR3 reads CASSLSWGTGETQYF. DNA for the CDR3: TGTGCCAGCAGTTTATCGTGGGGGACAGGGGAGACCCAGTACTTC.

The rearrangement uses TRBV28 and TRBJ1-5; D is unclear. V was shortened by 2 bases and J by 0 bases, with 20 bases between the two germline ends. The CDR3 is 19 amino acids. Looked up from germline, CDR1 is MDHEN and CDR2 is SYDVKM. For the CDR3, the DNA is TGTGCCAGCAGTTTAATAGTGGCAGGCCCGGTGGATAGCAATCAGCCCCAGCATTTT. It specifies CASSLIVAGPVDSNQPQHF.

This chain joins TRBV6-5 and TRBJ1-5; a possible D gene is TRBD1 (6 bases). The germline V and J ends were trimmed by 2 bases and 6 bases, with 14 bases remaining between them. The CDR3 contains 15 residues. Looked up from germline, CDR1 is MNHEY and CDR2 is SVGAGI. The CDR3 DNA sequence: TGTGCCAGCAGTTACCGCGCAGGGGCACGTCAGCCCCAGCATTTT. It codes for CASSYRAGARQPQHF.

The chain uses TRBV5-8 and TRBJ2-1; D may be TRBD1 (6 bases). The V end was cut by 0 bases, the J end by 2 bases, with 18 bases between. CDR1 is SGHTS, CDR2 YDEGEE, per germline. The CDR3 spans 18 residues. CDR3 coding DNA: TGTGCCAGCAGCTTGGTAGGGGGACCGGGACACCCCTACAATGAGCAGTTCTTC. Translation gives CASSLVGGPGHPYNEQFF. Based on the CDR3 plus reference TRBV5-8 and TRBJ2-1, the full variable domain is EAGVTQSPTHLIKTRGQQATLRCSPISGHTSVYWYQQALGLGLQFLLWYDEGEERNRGNFPPRFSGRQFPNYSSELNVNALELEDSALYLCASSLVGGPGHPYNEQFFGPGTRLTVL.

This chain connects TRBV24-1 to TRBJ1-5; 7 bases are shared with TRBD1. CDR1 is KGHDR and CDR2 is SFDVKD in the germline V gene. J gave up 1 base and V 3 bases, and 8 bases lay outside the gene matches. This CDR3 spans 17 amino acids. The CDR3 sequence is CATSDRQGVGSNQPQHF. The CDR3, as DNA: TGTGCCACCAGTGATAGGCAGGGGGTAGGAAGCAATCAGCCCCAGCATTTT.

This clone was counted once. The chain uses TRBV21-1 and TRBJ2-7; TRBD2 was called by the table and not checked on the DNA. TRBV21-1 constitutes a pseudogene. The CDR3 runs 18 residues. In DNA, the CDR3 is TGTGCCAGCAGCAAAAGAGTAGCGGGAGGGCCCTCAATTTACGAGCAGTACTTC. Encoded protein: CASSKRVAGGPSIYEQYF.

The chain carries TRBV4-1 and TRBJ2-1, with D perhaps matching TRBD1 (6 bases). This CDR3 spans 15 amino acids. Germline V gene lookup returns CDR1 MGHRA and CDR2 YSYEKL. V was shortened by 1 base and J by 4 bases, with 11 bases between the two germline ends. CDR3 region: CASSQGLDRYNEQFF. CDR3 DNA: TGCGCCAGCAGCCAAGGGCTGGACAGATACAATGAGCAGTTCTTC.

The chain carries TRBV7-8 and TRBJ1-4; D is undetermined. The CDR3 runs 17 residues. The germline V gene encodes CDR1 SGHVS and CDR2 FQNEAQ. V was clipped by 2 bases and J by 0 bases, with 13 bases between them. In nucleotides, the CDR3 is TGTGCCAGCAGCTTACTCCCCGCAACAACAACTAATGAAAAACTGTTTTTT. Translation gives CASSLLPATTTNEKLFF.

This sequence joins TRBV7-8 and TRBJ1-1, with 7 bases lining up with TRBD1. Per the germline V gene, CDR1 is SGHVS and CDR2 is FQNEAQ. V lost 5 bases, J lost 0 bases, and 6 bases stayed unmatched. The CDR3 is 15 residues long. CDR3 sequence: CASSKTGQMNTEAFF. For the CDR3, the DNA is TGTGCCAGCAGCAAAACGGGACAGATGAACACTGAAGCTTTCTTT.

The chain combines TRBV7-9 with TRBJ1-6; the D gene is possibly TRBD1 (5 bases). V lost 4 bases and J 7 bases, leaving 11 bases between the germline ends. The V gene's germline CDR1 is SEHNR and CDR2 FQNEAQ (reference sequence). The CDR3 totals 14 residues. The CDR3 nucleotides read TGTGCCAGCAGCTACGTGGGGGGAAATTCACCCCTCCACTTT. It encodes CASSYVGGNSPLHF.

The V and J genes are TRBV28 and TRBJ1-5; tentatively, D is TRBD1 (5 bases). Trimming cost V 3 bases and J 4 bases, with 13 bases left between them. Germline CDR1 is MDHEN and CDR2 is SYDVKM. This CDR3 has 15 residues. Here the CDR3 DNA reads TGTGCCAGCAGTTTCGACGGGGGGGGAAATCAGCCCCAGCATTTT. It translates to CASSFDGGGNQPQHF.